A single sample is the source of the 26 T cell receptor beta chains below, sequenced in a study of blood T cell repertoires in COVID-19. Data came from immunoSEQ multiplex PCR; TCRdb stores just in-frame clones and leaves some out. The data hold some 250,000 clones, with 70% to 90% observed a single time. Sample: peripheral blood. All receptors derive from a woman aged 25-40 years who had recovered from COVID-19.

This clone has a single count. The chain is built from TRBV7-7 and TRBJ2-7; possibly TRBD2 for D (5 bases). Germline V gene data show CDR1 as SSHAT and CDR2 as FNYEAQ (reference sequence). CDR3 length: 14 amino acids. Trimming left V 3 bases short and J 1 base short, with 10 bases between. The CDR3 region is CASSLGSGSYEQYF. For the CDR3, the DNA is TGTGCCAGCAGCTTGGGGTCGGGGTCCTACGAGCAGTACTTC.

The chain links TRBV24-1 to TRBJ1-5; D is unresolved. CDR3 length: 10 residues. The ends were cut back, 11 bases at V and 4 bases at J, with 5 bases in the middle. Germline V CDR1 and CDR2: KGHDR, SFDVKD. The CDR3 DNA is TGTGCCAACCTAAATCAGCCCCAGCATTTT. Protein: CANLNQPQHF.

The chain combines TRBV18 with TRBJ2-2, with a weak D call TRBD2 (7 bases). Germline lookup yields CDR1 KGHSH and CDR2 LQKENI. The CDR3 is 18 residues long. The V end was cut by 3 bases, the J end by 0 bases, with 17 bases between. The CDR3 DNA reads as TGTGCCAGCTCACCTATCCCTCGGGGGGCCACGAACACCGGGGAGCTGTTTTTT. This encodes CASSPIPRGATNTGELFF.

The genes are TRBV18 and TRBJ2-5; 8 nucleotides agree with TRBD1. Germline CDR1 reads KGHSH; CDR2 reads LQKENI. With V trimmed by 4 bases and J by 0 bases, 4 bases remained unmatched. The length of the CDR3 is 15 residues. The CDR3 region has the DNA TGTGCCAGCTCACGCGGACAGGGTGACCAAGAGACCCAGTACTTC. Protein: CASSRGQGDQETQYF.

The rearrangement joins TRBV10-3 to TRBJ1-2; D possibly corresponds to TRBD1 (5 bases). CDR3 length equals 15 residues. The V and J ends lost 3 bases and 5 bases respectively, with 16 bases between them. Germline loops: CDR1 ENHRY, CDR2 SYGVKD. The CDR3 spells CAISEMGGQGYGYTF. CDR3 DNA: TGTGCCATCAGTGAAATGGGTGGGCAGGGTTATGGCTACACCTTC.

V and J are TRBV7-3 and TRBJ2-1; a weak D match, TRBD2 (5 bases). The germline V gene encodes CDR1 SGHTA and CDR2 FQGTGA. The CDR3 spans 15 residues. Trimming took off 5 bases at V and 10 bases at J, with 21 bases between the two ends. CDR3 sequence (DNA): TGTGCCAGCAGCCCTGACGCCTCACTAGTTGGCGAGCAGTTCTTC. Its protein product is CASSPDASLVGEQFF. The full variable domain, rest sourced from reference TRBV7-3 and TRBJ2-1, is GAGVSQTPSNKVTEKGKYVELRCDPISGHTALYWYRQSLGQGPEFLIYFQGTGAADDSGLPNDRFFAVRPEGSVSTLKIQRTERGDSAVYLCASSPDASLVGEQFFGPGTRLTVL.

The chain combines TRBV19 with TRBJ2-7; D is possibly TRBD1 (5 bases). This CDR3 comprises 14 residues. V was shortened by 3 bases and J by 6 bases, with 15 bases between the two germline ends. Germline V gives CDR1 LNHDA, CDR2 SQIVND (reference sequence). CDR3 coding DNA: TGTGCCAGTAGTATTGGGCAGGGCTTCCTCGAGCAGTACTTC. This sequence encodes CASSIGQGFLEQYF.

This clone has just a few counts. V gene TRBV10-1 combines with J gene TRBJ1-1; no definite D call. With 6 bases removed from V and 6 bases from J, the gap between germline ends came to 17 bases. The CDR3 is 14 residues long. CDR1 is WNHNN, CDR2 SYGVQD, per germline (reference sequence). CDR3 protein: CASSPGGVVSEAFF. CDR3 DNA: TGCGCCAGCAGCCCCGGCGGGGTGGTGTCTGAAGCTTTCTTT.

V usage is TRBV7-6 and J usage is TRBJ1-4, with D unresolved. Trimming left V 0 bases short and J 8 bases short, with 7 bases between. This CDR3 is built from 13 residues. Looked up from germline, CDR1 is SGHVS and CDR2 is FNYEAQ. As DNA, the CDR3 is TGTGCCAGCAGCTTAGCAGGAGGGGAAAAACTGTTTTTT. Translation: CASSLAGGEKLFF.

This chain connects TRBV7-9 to TRBJ1-2; D possibly corresponds to TRBD1 (6 bases). The CDR3 loop spans 16 amino acids. The germline CDR1 and CDR2 sequences are SEHNR and FQNEAQ (reference sequence). V was clipped by 3 bases and J by 4 bases, with 18 bases between them. DNA for the CDR3: TGTGCCAGCAGCTTGGCGGACAGATGGATGGTCTATGGCTACACCTTC. It is translated as CASSLADRWMVYGYTF. The full variable domain, its missing parts supplied by reference TRBV7-9 and TRBJ1-2, is DTGVSQNPRHKITKRGQNVTFRCDPISEHNRLYWYRQTLGQGPEFLTYFQNEAQLEKSRLLSDRFSAERPKGSFSTLEIQRTEQGDSAMYLCASSLADRWMVYGYTFGSGTRLTVV.

V usage is TRBV18 and J usage is TRBJ1-1, with D uncertain. This CDR3 spans 14 amino acids. The V end was cut by 5 bases, the J end by 4 bases, with 14 bases between. CDR1 is KGHSH, CDR2 LQKENI, per germline. The CDR3 DNA is TGTGCCAGCTCATTTCAGGTGGGCAGCACTGAAGCTTTCTTT. Amino acids: CASSFQVGSTEAFF.

This clone was detected once. This rearrangement joins TRBV30 to TRBJ2-7; 15 bases align to TRBD2. The V segment lost 4 bases and the J segment 5 bases; nucleotides outside the gene matches: 18. CDR1 and CDR2 (germline): GTSNPN, SVGIG (reference sequence). This CDR3 has 19 residues. The CDR3 here is CAWTPSRTSGGAMLNEQYF. CDR3 DNA sequence: TGTGCCTGGACACCTTCCCGGACTAGCGGGGGGGCCATGCTCAACGAGCAGTACTTC.

V gene TRBV3-1 (or the pseudogene TRBV3-2) combines with J gene TRBJ2-2; 11 nucleotides match TRBD2. V trimming: 4 bases; J trimming: 6 bases; junction bases outside the gene matches: 10. The germline V gene encodes CDR1 LGHDT and CDR2 YNNKEL (reference sequence). The CDR3 extends over 17 amino acids. The CDR3 reads CASSRDPLAGGSGELFF. Written as DNA, the CDR3 is TGTGCCAGCAGCCGAGATCCCCTAGCGGGGGGCTCCGGGGAGCTGTTTTTT.

This clone was counted only a few times. The CDR3 bases are TGTGCCAGCAGCCAAATAGTAGCGGGGGGGAGCACAGATACGCAGTATTTT. This sequence encodes CASSQIVAGGSTDTQYF. J is TRBJ2-3 and V is TRBV7-6; TRBD2 matches at 11 bases. Trimming cost V 5 bases and J 0 bases; bases outside gene matches: 7. The CDR3 consists of 17 residues. Germline-derived CDR1 and CDR2 are SGHVS and FNYEAQ.

The CDR3 bases are TGTGCCAGCAGCTACACCGGGACAGGGACTGAAGCTTTCTTT. Translated: CASSYTGTGTEAFF. The rearrangement joins TRBV5-5 to TRBJ1-1; 9 bases map to TRBD1. CDR1 is SGHKS, CDR2 YYEKEE, per germline (reference sequence). Trimming removed 3 bases from V and 5 bases from J; junction bases left unmatched: 5. CDR3 length equals 14 residues.

V and J are TRBV19 and TRBJ1-1; tentative D call: TRBD1 (6 bases). The CDR3 contains 15 residues. Germline CDR1 reads LNHDA; CDR2 reads SQIVND (reference sequence). V shed 7 bases and J shed 5 bases, with 20 bases lying between them. For the CDR3, the DNA is TGTGCCAGTACGCCTATTCGGGGGGCTGGGACTGAAGCTTTCTTT. Protein product: CASTPIRGAGTEAFF.

This chain connects TRBV11-2 to TRBJ2-1; 12 positions match TRBD1. This CDR3 region has 14 residues. The germline V gene has CDR1 SGHAT and CDR2 FQNNGV. V shed 11 bases, J shed 7 bases, and the junction held 9 bases outside the gene matches. As DNA, the CDR3 is TGTGCCGGCTCCGGGACAGGGGGCATGAATGAGCAGTTCTTC. This translates into CAGSGTGGMNEQFF.

The chain combines TRBV6-6 with TRBJ1-1; 8 positions match TRBD1. V lost 5 bases and J lost 5; bases outside the gene matches: 7. Germline-derived CDR1 and CDR2 are MNHNY and SVGAGI (reference sequence). The CDR3 consists of 14 residues. The CDR3 bases are TGTGCCAGCAGTGACAGGGGAGATTTTACTGAAGCTTTCTTT. It translates to CASSDRGDFTEAFF.

V and J are TRBV3-1 (or the pseudogene TRBV3-2) and TRBJ1-6, with D hard to call. The V gene lost 10 bases and the J gene lost 8 bases, with 15 bases spanning the gap. The CDR3 loop spans 13 amino acids. Germline CDR1 and CDR2: LGHDT and YNNKEL (reference sequence). The CDR3 protein is CATARREDSPLHF. The CDR3, as DNA: TGTGCCACCGCTAGACGGGAGGATTCACCCCTCCACTTT.

This clone has only one observation. This sequence joins TRBV19 and TRBJ1-2; 9 bases map to TRBD1. In germline, CDR1 is LNHDA, CDR2 SQIVND (reference sequence). The CDR3 runs 13 residues. The trim removed 8 bases at V and 0 bases at J, leaving 1 base unmatched. The CDR3 reads CASRTGANYGYTF. For the CDR3, the DNA is TGTGCCAGTCGGACAGGGGCTAACTATGGCTACACCTTC.

This clone was seen at least ten times. J is TRBJ1-6 and V is TRBV5-1, with D possibly matching TRBD1 (5 bases). Germline-derived CDR1 and CDR2 are SGHRS and YFSETQ. This CDR3 spans 15 amino acids. V was pared by 0 bases and J by 8 bases, with 12 bases between. The CDR3, as DNA: TGCGCCAGCAGCTTGGCAGACAGAAATTATTCACCCCTCCACTTT. It codes for CASSLADRNYSPLHF. The whole variable domain, filled in from reference TRBV5-1 and TRBJ1-6, reads KAGVTQTPRYLIKTRGQQVTLSCSPISGHRSVSWYQQTPGQGLQFLFEYFSETQRNKGNFPGRFSGRQFSNSRSEMNVSTLELGDSALYLCASSLADRNYSPLHFGNGTRLTVT.

The rearrangement links TRBV19 to TRBJ1-1; no clear D. CDR1 is LNHDA and CDR2 is SQIVND in the germline V gene (reference sequence). V was trimmed by 7 bases and J by 0 bases, leaving 12 bases between them. The length of the CDR3 is 14 residues. The CDR3 sequence is CASKQNRVNTEAFF. The CDR3 bases are TGTGCCAGTAAACAAAACAGAGTGAACACTGAAGCTTTCTTT.

This sequence joins TRBV9 and TRBJ2-2, with D possibly matching TRBD2 (7 bases). Germline loops: CDR1 SGDLS, CDR2 YYNGEE. The CDR3 loop spans 15 amino acids. Trimming took 4 bases from V and 4 from J, leaving 14 bases between them. CDR3 DNA sequence: TGTGCCAGCAGCCCCGAGGGGGGGGCCACCGGGGAGCTGTTTTTT. Translation gives CASSPEGGATGELFF.

The V and J genes are TRBV25-1 and TRBJ1-6; no definite D call. V lost 1 base and J lost 7, with 14 bases in between. The germline V gene encodes CDR1 MGHDK and CDR2 SYGVNS. The CDR3 runs to 16 residues. DNA of the CDR3: TGTGCCAGCAGTGAATTAGGAGGGCGGATAAATTCACCCCTCCACTTT. It yields the protein CASSELGGRINSPLHF.

The chain is built from TRBV19 and TRBJ1-1, with TRBD1 identical over 8 bases. V shed 5 bases and J 5 bases; nucleotides not matched to a gene: 4. Germline loops: CDR1 LNHDA, CDR2 SQIVND (reference sequence). This CDR3 spans 13 amino acids. CDR3 protein: CASSVRQGTEAFF. The CDR3, as DNA: TGTGCCAGTAGTGTTAGACAGGGGACTGAAGCTTTCTTT.

This chain connects TRBV10-2 to TRBJ1-4; D is unresolved. Trimming stripped 2 bases from V and 2 bases from J, with 9 bases between. CDR1 and CDR2 from the germline V gene are WSHSY and SAAADI. This CDR3 is built from 15 residues. CDR3 sequence: CASSEEGATNEKLFF. For the CDR3, the DNA is TGCGCCAGCAGTGAGGAAGGAGCTACTAATGAAAAACTGTTTTTT.